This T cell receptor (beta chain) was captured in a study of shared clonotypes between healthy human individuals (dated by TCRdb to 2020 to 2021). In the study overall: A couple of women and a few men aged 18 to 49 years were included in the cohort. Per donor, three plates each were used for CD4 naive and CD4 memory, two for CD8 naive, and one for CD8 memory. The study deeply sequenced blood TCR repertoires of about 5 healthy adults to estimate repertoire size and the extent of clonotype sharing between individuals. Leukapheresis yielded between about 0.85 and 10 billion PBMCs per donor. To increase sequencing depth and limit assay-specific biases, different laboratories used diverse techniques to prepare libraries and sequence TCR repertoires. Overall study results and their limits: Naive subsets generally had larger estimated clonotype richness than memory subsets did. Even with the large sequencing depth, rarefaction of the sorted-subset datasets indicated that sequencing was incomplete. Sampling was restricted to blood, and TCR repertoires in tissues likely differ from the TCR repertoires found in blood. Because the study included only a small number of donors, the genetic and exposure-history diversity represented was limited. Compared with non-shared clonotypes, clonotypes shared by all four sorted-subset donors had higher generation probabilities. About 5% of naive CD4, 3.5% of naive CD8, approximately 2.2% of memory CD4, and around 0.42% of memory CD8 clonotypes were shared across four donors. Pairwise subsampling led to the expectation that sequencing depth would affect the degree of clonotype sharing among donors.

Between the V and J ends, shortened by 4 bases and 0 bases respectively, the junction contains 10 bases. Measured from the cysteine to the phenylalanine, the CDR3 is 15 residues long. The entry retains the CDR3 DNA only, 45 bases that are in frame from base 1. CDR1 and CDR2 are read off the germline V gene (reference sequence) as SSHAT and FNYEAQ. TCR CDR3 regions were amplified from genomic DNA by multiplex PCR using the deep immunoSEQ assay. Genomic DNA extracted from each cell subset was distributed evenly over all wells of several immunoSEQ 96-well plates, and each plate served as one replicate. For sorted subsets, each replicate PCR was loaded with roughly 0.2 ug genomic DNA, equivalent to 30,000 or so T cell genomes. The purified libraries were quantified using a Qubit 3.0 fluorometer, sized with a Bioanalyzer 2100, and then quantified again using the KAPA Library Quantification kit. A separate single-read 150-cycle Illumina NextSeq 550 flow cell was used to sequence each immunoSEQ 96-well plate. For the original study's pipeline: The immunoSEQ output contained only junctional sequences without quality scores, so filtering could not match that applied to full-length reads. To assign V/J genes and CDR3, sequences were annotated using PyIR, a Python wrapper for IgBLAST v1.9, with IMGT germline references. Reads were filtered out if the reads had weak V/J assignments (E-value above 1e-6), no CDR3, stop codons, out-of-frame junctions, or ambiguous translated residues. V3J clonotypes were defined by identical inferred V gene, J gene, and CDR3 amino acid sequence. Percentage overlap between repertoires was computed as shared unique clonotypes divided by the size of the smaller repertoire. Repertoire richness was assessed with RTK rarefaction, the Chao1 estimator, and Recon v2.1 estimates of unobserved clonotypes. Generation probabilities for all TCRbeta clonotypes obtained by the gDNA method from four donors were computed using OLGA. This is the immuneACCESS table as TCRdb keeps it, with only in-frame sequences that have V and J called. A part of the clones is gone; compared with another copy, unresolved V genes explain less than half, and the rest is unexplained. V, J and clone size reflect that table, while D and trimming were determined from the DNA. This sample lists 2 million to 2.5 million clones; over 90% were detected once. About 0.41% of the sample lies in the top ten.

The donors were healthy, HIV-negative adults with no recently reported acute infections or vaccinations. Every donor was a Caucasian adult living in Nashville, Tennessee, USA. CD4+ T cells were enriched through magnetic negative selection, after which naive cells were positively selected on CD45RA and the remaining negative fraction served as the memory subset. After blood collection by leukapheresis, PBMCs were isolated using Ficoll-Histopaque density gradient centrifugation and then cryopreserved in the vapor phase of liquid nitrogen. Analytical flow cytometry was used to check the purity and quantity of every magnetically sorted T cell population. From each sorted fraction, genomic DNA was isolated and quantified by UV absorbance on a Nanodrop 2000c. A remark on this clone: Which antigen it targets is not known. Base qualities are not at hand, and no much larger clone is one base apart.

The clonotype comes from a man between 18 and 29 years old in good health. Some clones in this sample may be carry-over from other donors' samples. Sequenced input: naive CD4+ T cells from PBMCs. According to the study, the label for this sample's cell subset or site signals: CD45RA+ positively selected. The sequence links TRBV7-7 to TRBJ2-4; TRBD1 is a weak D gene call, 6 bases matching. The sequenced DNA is TGTGCCAGCAGCTCACGACAGGTAGCCAAAAACATTCAGTACTTC. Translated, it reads CASSSRQVAKNIQYF.